This passage covers 8 T cell receptor beta chains from one sample sequenced in a study of human T cells and chemical hapten exposure. MiXCR, run by TCRdb on the RACE reads, gives a single entry per CDR3 protein. The data contain 150,000 to 200,000 distinct CDR3 sequences, under 25% of them singletons. The time point: patch test 1, 2 weeks after DPC sensitization. Treatment reported: therapeutic diphenylcyclopropenone sensitization with weekly scalp DPC. The sample here was whole blood, taken in connection with sensitization to the hapten diphenylcyclopropenone (DPC). The source is a woman aged 45-65 years with alopecia areata. Some clones in this sample may be carry-over from other donors' samples.

The rearrangement joins TRBV29-1 to TRBJ2-7, with 7 bases lining up with TRBD1. There are 12 residues in the CDR3. V dropped 4 bases and J dropped 5; count of bases not matched to a gene: 5. Germline V gene lookup returns CDR1 SQVTM and CDR2 ANQGSEA. CDR3 sequence: CSVGQGPDEQYF. The CDR3 DNA is TGCAGCGTTGGACAGGGTCCGGACGAGCAGTACTTC.

The sample holds a few counts of this clonotype. The gene calls are TRBV7-3 and TRBJ2-3, with D tentatively TRBD1 (6 bases). Trimming left V 5 bases short and J 6 bases short, with 9 bases between. There are 12 residues in the CDR3. Per the germline V gene, CDR1 is SGHTA and CDR2 is FQGTGA. The CDR3 protein is CASSNQGDTQYF. CDR3 DNA: TGTGCCAGCAGCAACCAGGGGGATACGCAGTATTTT.

This clonotype has only one observation. The genes are TRBV7-9 and TRBJ2-2, with D unresolved. CDR3 size: 15 residues. V lost 2 bases and J 4 bases, leaving 11 bases between the germline ends. The germline V gene encodes CDR1 SEHNR and CDR2 FQNEAQ (reference sequence). This CDR3 is CASSLTGKSTGELFF. The CDR3 coding sequence is TGTGCCAGCAGCTTAACTGGGAAAAGCACCGGGGAGCTGTTTTTT.

As concerns this clonotype: The junction departs from the called germline gene at one end, perhaps through a read error. The chain is built from TRBV7-7 and TRBJ2-1; D is perhaps TRBD1 or TRBD2 (5 bases each). The CDR3 consists of 15 residues. Germline CDR1 and CDR2: SSHAT and FNYEAQ (reference sequence). CDR3 loop: CASSLGPAAYNEQFF. CDR3 sequence (DNA): TGTGCTAGCAGCTTGGGACCCGCTGCCTACAATGAGCAGTTCTTC.

V usage is TRBV28 and J usage is TRBJ1-4; D remains unclear. Germline V CDR1 and CDR2: MDHEN, SYDVKM. The CDR3 is 15 residues long. V lost 4 bases, J lost 4 bases, and 13 bases lay in between. CDR3 region: CASSSSKGFNEKLFF. DNA for the CDR3: TGTGCCAGCAGTTCTTCTAAAGGCTTTAATGAAAAACTGTTTTTT.

The V call is TRBV12-3 or TRBV12-4, the J call TRBJ2-1; D perhaps matches TRBD1 (6 bases). The V end was cut by 2 bases, the J end by 5 bases, with 13 bases between. This CDR3 has 15 amino acids. CDR3 residues: CASSLSGARNNEQFF. CDR3 sequence (DNA): TGTGCCAGCAGTTTATCAGGGGCGAGGAACAATGAGCAGTTCTTC.

A few counts support this clonotype. This chain uses TRBV9 with TRBJ2-1, with D perhaps TRBD2 (7 bases). This CDR3 has 17 amino acids. The germline V gene encodes CDR1 SGDLS and CDR2 YYNGEE. V was clipped by 0 bases and J by 4 bases, with 17 bases between them. The CDR3, as DNA: TGTGCCAGCAGCGTAGGCATAGGGCGGGGGCCGTACAATGAGCAGTTCTTC. Residues: CASSVGIGRGPYNEQFF.

V usage is TRBV5-1 and J usage is TRBJ2-2, with D hard to call. The ends were cut back, 1 base at V and 4 bases at J, with 8 bases in the middle. CDR1 is SGHRS, CDR2 YFSETQ, per germline. This CDR3 contains 14 residues. The CDR3 DNA reads TGCGCCAGCAGCTTGTGGGGTGCCACCGGGGAGCTGTTTTTT. Protein: CASSLWGATGELFF.